This T cell receptor beta chain was recovered during a study of blood T cell repertoires in COVID-19. Study details: There were acute and convalescent COVID-19 samples, and they came from the United States, Italy and Spain. Nucleic acid was either cDNA or gDNA, and it came from T cells, B-cell-depleted T cells, or PBMCs.

CDR3 length equals 13 residues. Germline V lookup: CDR1 SSHAT, CDR2 FNYEAQ (reference sequence). V was trimmed by 1 base and J by 3 bases, leaving 6 bases between them. As handled by the study authors: For nucleated cells, counts were estimated from reference gene primer amplification. TCRdb's copy holds only in-frame clones and misses some; the assay was immunoSEQ multiplex PCR. That table gives V, J and clone size, and the DNA gave D and trimming. The sample includes around 130,000 clones, roughly 81% of them seen just once. The table lists this clone with a count of one. Sequencing was done on a sample of PBMCs or T cells enriched from blood (not recorded which). This chain links TRBV7-7 with TRBJ2-5; D is unclear. The sequence was collected from a woman between 50 and 59 years old with acute COVID-19. CDR3 bases: TGTGCCAGCAGCTTAGGGGCAGAAGAGACCCAGTACTTC. Protein: CASSLGAEETQYF.